One sample yielded the 26 T cell receptor beta chains listed below, sequenced in a study of CD8 T cells in ankylosing spondylitis. TCRdb recomputed calls from the 5' RACE reads with MiXCR, one row per CDR3 protein. Of some 220,000 distinct CDR3 sequences in the sample, over 9.5% were seen once. The specimen was blood, either unsorted or a sorted T cell fraction (not recorded which). These receptors were collected from a male donor with ankylosing spondylitis or in good health (not recorded which).

This clonotype was seen ten or more times. V and J are TRBV12-3 or TRBV12-4 and TRBJ1-1; D is unresolved. Trimming pared 3 bases from V and 3 bases from J, leaving 11 bases between. CDR3 length equals 14 residues. CDR3 nucleotide sequence: TGTGCCAGCAGTTTTTACCCGGGAGACACTGAAGCTTTCTTT. It encodes CASSFYPGDTEAFF.

This chain joins TRBV27 and TRBJ2-7; D is unresolved. Germline assignment: CDR1 MNHEY and CDR2 SMNVEV (reference sequence). Trimming stripped 8 bases from V and 4 bases from J, with 27 bases between. CDR3 length: 17 residues. CDR3 in DNA: TGTGCCAGCCCCAGCTGCAAAGCGAACCACAACGAATACGAGCAGTACTTC. Its translation is CASPSCKANHNEYEQYF.

This clonotype was recorded many times. J is TRBJ2-1 and V is TRBV10-3; perhaps TRBD1 as D (6 bases). Trimming cost V 4 bases and J 4 bases, with 11 bases left between them. The CDR3 contains 14 residues. The germline V gene encodes CDR1 ENHRY and CDR2 SYGVKD. CDR3 nucleotides: TGTGCCATCAGTGCGGGCAGGGGATACAATGAGCAGTTCTTC. It translates to CAISAGRGYNEQFF.

This clonotype was observed at least ten times. The chain employs TRBV5-1 and TRBJ1-1; D remains ambiguous. Trimming cost V 2 bases and J 1 base, with 6 bases left between them. Germline CDR1 and CDR2: SGHRS and YFSETQ. The length of the CDR3 is 13 residues. CDR3 sequence reads: CASSFRPNTEAFF. CDR3 in DNA: TGCGCCAGCAGCTTCCGGCCGAACACTGAAGCTTTCTTT.

A note on this clonotype: A much larger clone lies one base from this, so it may be a read error. This chain joins TRBV2 and TRBJ1-2, with 10 bases fitting TRBD1. CDR1 and CDR2 (germline): SNHLY, FYNNEI. This CDR3 region has 15 residues. CDR3 DNA: TGTGCCGGCAGACTACTAGGGGACAGGGGCTATGGCTACACCTTC. Translation: CAGRLLGDRGYGYTF.

This clonotype was counted ten times or more. The chain employs TRBV4-1 and TRBJ2-7; either TRBD1 or TRBD2 may fit D (5 bases each). Trimming took off 4 bases at V and 4 bases at J, with 14 bases between the two ends. Germline V gene data show CDR1 as MGHRA and CDR2 as YSYEKL. This CDR3 is built from 14 residues. In DNA form, the CDR3 reads TGCGCCAGCAGCCGAGGGACGGAGCTTTACGAGCAGTACTTC. Translating it yields CASSRGTELYEQYF.

This clonotype was picked up many times. V and J are TRBV4-1 and TRBJ2-5, with D unclear. V lost 1 base to trimming and J lost 4 bases, with 7 bases between them. CDR1 and CDR2 from the germline V gene are MGHRA and YSYEKL. This CDR3 has 13 amino acids. The CDR3 region is CASSQVAGETQYF. The CDR3 DNA reads as TGCGCCAGCAGCCAAGTCGCAGGAGAGACCCAGTACTTC.

This clonotype was counted ten times or more. The rearrangement joins TRBV5-1 to TRBJ2-7; 7 nucleotides agree with TRBD1. The CDR3 is 17 residues long. Trimming cost V 1 base and J 0 bases; bases outside gene matches: 10. Germline lookup yields CDR1 SGHRS and CDR2 YFSETQ. CDR3 residues: CASSLTRGTLSSYEQYF. DNA for the CDR3: TGCGCCAGCAGCTTGACCAGGGGGACACTAAGCTCCTACGAGCAGTACTTC.

Many counts were recorded for this clonotype. V and J are TRBV14 and TRBJ1-2, with a tentative D call TRBD1 (5 bases). The germline V gene encodes CDR1 SGHDN and CDR2 FVKESK. Trimming took off 6 bases at V and 4 bases at J, with 12 bases between the two ends. CDR3 size: 13 residues. This chain's CDR3 is CASSQRQLYGYTF. The CDR3 DNA follows: TGTGCCAGCAGTCAGAGACAGCTCTATGGCTACACCTTC.

In its sample, this clonotype was seen many times. The CDR3 DNA is TGCGCCAGCAGCCAACAGGACCGGGGGGGCTTTTGGAATGAGCAGTTCTTC. Its protein product is CASSQQDRGGFWNEQFF. This chain links TRBV4-1 with TRBJ2-1; TRBD2 agrees at 8 bases. With V trimmed by 2 bases and J by 7 bases, 13 bases remained unmatched. This CDR3 is 17 amino acids long. From germline, CDR1 is MGHRA and CDR2 YSYEKL.

This clonotype appeared many times. The V call is TRBV12-3 or TRBV12-4, the J call TRBJ2-1, with D perhaps TRBD2 (7 bases). The CDR3 totals 18 residues. Trimming stripped 5 bases from V and 0 bases from J, with 20 bases between. The CDR3 bases are TGTGCCAGCAGTCTCGGGGGCGGGGGTCCCCACTCCTACAATGAGCAGTTCTTC. This sequence encodes CASSLGGGGPHSYNEQFF.

This clonotype was detected ten times or more. V and J are TRBV2 and TRBJ1-2; 10 nucleotides line up with TRBD1. Trimming at V came to 7 bases and at J to 4 bases, leaving 3 bases not matched to a gene. CDR1 and CDR2 from the germline V gene are SNHLY and FYNNEI. The CDR3 consists of 13 residues. CDR3 sequence (DNA): TGTGCCAGCATGGACAGGGGGAGCTATGGCTACACCTTC. Translating it yields CASMDRGSYGYTF.

This clonotype has just a few counts. V and J are TRBV2 and TRBJ1-5, with 7 bases fitting TRBD1. Per the germline V gene, CDR1 is SNHLY and CDR2 is FYNNEI. The CDR3 is made up of 15 amino acids. With 8 bases clipped from V and 0 bases from J, the junction kept 7 bases outside the gene matches. The CDR3: CASVRQGNSNQPQHF. CDR3 sequence (DNA): TGTGCCAGCGTTCGACAGGGAAATAGCAATCAGCCCCAGCATTTT.

In its sample, this clonotype was seen many times. CDR3 sequence reads: CASSLSLAGNQETQYF. CDR3 sequence (DNA): TGTGCCAGCAGCTTGTCGCTAGCGGGGAACCAAGAGACCCAGTACTTC. The J gene is TRBJ2-5, the V gene TRBV5-5; 9 bases are shared with TRBD2. The CDR3 runs to 16 residues. J lost 0 bases, V lost 1 base, and 4 bases had no gene match. Germline CDR1 is SGHKS and CDR2 is YYEKEE (reference sequence).

The table lists this clonotype with many counts. This chain connects TRBV30 to TRBJ2-7, with 9 bases fitting TRBD2. From germline, CDR1 is GTSNPN and CDR2 SVGIG (reference sequence). The CDR3 is made up of 13 amino acids. V trimming: 4 bases; J trimming: 6 bases; junction bases outside the gene matches: 7. CDR3 residues: CAWKLAGVPEQYF. Here the CDR3 DNA reads TGTGCCTGGAAGTTAGCGGGAGTACCCGAGCAGTACTTC.

This clonotype occurred many times. The gene calls are TRBV5-1 and TRBJ2-1; 9 bases are a match to TRBD1. The CDR3 runs 15 residues. Germline values: CDR1 SGHRS, CDR2 YFSETQ. V lost 3 bases, J lost 1 base, and 2 bases stayed unmatched. CDR3 region: CASSSGTGSYNEQFF. The CDR3 bases are TGCGCCAGCAGCTCCGGGACAGGGTCCTACAATGAGCAGTTCTTC.

The V and J genes are TRBV12-3 or TRBV12-4 and TRBJ2-3, with D perhaps TRBD2 (5 bases). V was shortened by 8 bases and J by 1 base, with 13 bases between the two germline ends. The CDR3 loop spans 14 amino acids. DNA for the CDR3: TGTGCCAGCGGAAGGGCGGGCGGCACAGATACGCAGTATTTT. This encodes CASGRAGGTDTQYF.

This clonotype was counted at least ten times. This chain uses TRBV5-1 with TRBJ2-2, with TRBD1 matching over 9 bases. CDR1 and CDR2 from the germline V gene are SGHRS and YFSETQ. With V trimmed by 4 bases and J by 5 bases, 9 bases remained unmatched. The CDR3 is 16 amino acids. The DNA for the CDR3 is TGCGCCAGCAGCCGTACGGGACAGGGAGAAACCGGGGAGCTGTTTTTT. Its translation is CASSRTGQGETGELFF.

In this sample, this clonotype turned up many times. The chain carries TRBV4-1 and TRBJ2-1, with 7 nucleotides matching TRBD2. The CDR3 is made up of 15 amino acids. Germline V gene sequence: CDR1 MGHRA, CDR2 YSYEKL. With 1 base clipped from V and 8 bases from J, the junction kept 8 bases outside the gene matches. CDR3 residues: CASSQVVRGVDEQFF. In DNA form, the CDR3 reads TGCGCCAGCAGCCAAGTTGTCCGGGGGGTGGATGAGCAGTTCTTC.

This clonotype was recorded many times. The chain employs TRBV5-1 and TRBJ2-1, with TRBD2 matching over 9 bases. Losses at the gene ends were 0 bases for V and 8 bases for J; bases not matched to a gene: 9. Germline V gene data show CDR1 as SGHRS and CDR2 as YFSETQ. The length of the CDR3 is 16 residues. CDR3 DNA: TGCGCCAGCAGCTTGGATGGGACTAGCCCTTCTGATGAGCAGTTCTTC. Protein sequence: CASSLDGTSPSDEQFF.

At least ten counts were recorded for this clonotype. The V gene is TRBV5-1, the J gene TRBJ2-5; D may correspond to TRBD1 or TRBD2 (5 bases each). This CDR3 has 15 residues. Trimming cost V 9 bases and J 7 bases, with 25 bases left between them. CDR1 is SGHRS and CDR2 is YFSETQ in the germline V gene. CDR3 loop: CATQSGAEQSGTQYF. In DNA form, the CDR3 reads TGCGCCACCCAGTCCGGGGCAGAGCAATCGGGGACCCAGTACTTC. Drawing the rest from reference TRBV5-1 and TRBJ2-5, the complete variable domain is KAGVTQTPRYLIKTRGQQVTLSCSPISGHRSVSWYQQTPGQGLQFLFEYFSETQRNKGNFPGRFSGRQFSNSRSEMNVSTLELGDSALYLCATQSGAEQSGTQYFGPGTRLLVL.

This clonotype came up many times. The chain couples TRBV5-5 to TRBJ2-2, with 9 bases lining up with TRBD1. V dropped 3 bases and J dropped 4; count of bases not matched to a gene: 10. CDR1 is SGHKS and CDR2 is YYEKEE in the germline V gene (reference sequence). This CDR3 spans 17 amino acids. This CDR3 is CASSSQYGTGSTGELFF. CDR3 nucleotide sequence: TGTGCCAGCAGCTCTCAATACGGGACAGGGTCCACCGGGGAGCTGTTTTTT.

The chain joins TRBV3-1 to TRBJ2-5; TRBD2 matches at 12 bases. The V gene's germline CDR1 is LGHDT and CDR2 YNNKEL (reference sequence). V lost 3 bases and J lost 4; bases outside the gene matches: 9. The CDR3 spans 17 residues. The CDR3: CASSQTSSGGASETQYF. The CDR3 DNA sequence: TGTGCCAGCAGCCAGACCTCTAGCGGGGGGGCTTCAGAGACCCAGTACTTC.

About this clonotype: It may be a read error: a sequence one base away is much more abundant. The chain carries TRBV27 and TRBJ2-3; D might be TRBD1 or TRBD2, each matching 5 bases. The V gene lost 3 bases and the J gene lost 4 bases, with 11 bases spanning the gap. The CDR3 extends over 14 amino acids. Germline CDR1 reads MNHEY; CDR2 reads SMNVEV (reference sequence). As DNA, the CDR3 is TGTGCCAGCAGTTTGAACCGGGACGCAGATACGCAGTATTTT. Translation gives CASSLNRDADTQYF.

This clonotype was seen repeatedly, ten times or more. The CDR3 DNA reads as TGCAGCGCCCTCTTATACAATGAGCAGTTCTTC. This codes for CSALLYNEQFF. This chain joins TRBV29-1 and TRBJ2-1; D is undetermined. The CDR3 spans 11 residues. V dropped 7 bases and J dropped 4 bases, with 8 bases sitting between them. Germline values: CDR1 SQVTM, CDR2 ANQGSEA.

The chain joins TRBV18 to TRBJ2-5, with D possibly matching TRBD1 (5 bases). CDR1 and CDR2 (germline): KGHSH, LQKENI. The length of the CDR3 is 15 residues. V lost 3 bases and J 1 base, leaving 12 bases between the germline ends. CDR3 nucleotide sequence: TGTGCCAGCTCACCGATTCAGGGCCCCCAAGAGACCCAGTACTTC. Protein: CASSPIQGPQETQYF. Full variable domain (outside the CDR3, taken from reference TRBV18 and TRBJ2-5): NAGVMQNPRHLVRRRGQEARLRCSPMKGHSHVYWYRQLPEEGLKFMVYLQKENIIDESGMPKERFSAEFPKEGPSILRIQQVVRGDSAAYFCASSPIQGPQETQYFGPGTRLLVL.